These 23 T cell receptor beta chains share one sample of origin, sequenced in a study of OX40 agonist ivuxolimab in advanced cancers. This table comes from immunoSEQ multiplex PCR, and its TCRdb copy is limited to in-frame clones, with some not included. Among 80,000 to 100,000 clones, about 83% were seen once, and the ten largest hold 0.5%. This specimen was CD4+ or CD8+ T cells sorted from blood, taken in a trial of the OX40 agonist ivuxolimab. These receptors were collected from an adult with an advanced solid tumor such as melanoma, head and neck, liver or kidney cancer.

V usage is TRBV6-5 and J usage is TRBJ1-1; 11 positions match TRBD1. V trimming: 10 bases; J trimming: 5 bases; junction bases outside the gene matches: 12. Germline V gene data show CDR1 as MNHEY and CDR2 as SVGAGI. This CDR3 has 15 residues. CDR3 sequence: CATSSRTGGRTEAFF. CDR3 nucleotide sequence: TGTGCCACTTCGTCCAGGACAGGGGGCCGGACTGAAGCTTTCTTT.

A remark on this clone: The sample has other DNA sequences that encode this CDR3 too. V is TRBV10-1 and J is TRBJ1-4; D may be TRBD1 (5 bases). The CDR3 spans 12 residues. Germline CDR1 and CDR2: WNHNN and SYGVQD (reference sequence). Deletions cut 6 bases from V and 6 bases from J, with 8 bases between. The DNA of the CDR3 is TGCGCCAGCAGCGGGACGGATGAAAAACTGTTTTTT. It yields the protein CASSGTDEKLFF.

The chain uses TRBV5-4 and TRBJ1-4, with D hard to call. Germline V gene data show CDR1 as SGHNT and CDR2 as YYREEE (reference sequence). The CDR3 spans 15 residues. Trimming took 0 bases from V and 4 from J, leaving 10 bases between them. In DNA form, the CDR3 reads TGTGCCAGCAGCTTGGATTCGCAGCATAATGAAAAACTGTTTTTT. Its protein product is CASSLDSQHNEKLFF. Using reference TRBV5-4 and TRBJ1-4 for the parts outside the CDR3, the full variable domain is ETGVTQSPTHLIKTRGQQVTLRCSSQSGHNTVSWYQQALGQGPQFIFQYYREEENGRGNFPPRFSGLQFPNYSSELNVNALELDDSALYLCASSLDSQHNEKLFFGSGTQLSVL.

This clone appeared a single time. V usage is TRBV5-6 and J usage is TRBJ2-5; D is perhaps TRBD1 or TRBD2 (6 bases each). V lost 0 bases to trimming and J lost 7 bases, with 19 bases between them. In germline, CDR1 is SGHDT, CDR2 YYEEEE. The CDR3 runs to 16 residues. Written as DNA, the CDR3 is TGTGCCAGCAGCTTGGAGATCCGGGGGCGGAAGGGGACCCAGTACTTC. It is translated as CASSLEIRGRKGTQYF.

The gene calls are TRBV4-1 and TRBJ1-3; D unclear. V lost 4 bases to trimming and J lost 0 bases, with 16 bases between them. CDR3 length equals 17 residues. Germline V gene sequence: CDR1 MGHRA, CDR2 YSYEKL. CDR3 coding DNA: TGCGCCAGCAGCCCGGAAGAAGGCCCGATCTCTGGAAACACCATATATTTT. It is translated as CASSPEEGPISGNTIYF.

This clone was found a few times. V and J are TRBV10-2 and TRBJ1-1; D remains ambiguous. The V and J ends lost 6 bases and 6 bases respectively, with 8 bases between them. The CDR3 totals 11 residues. The germline gives CDR1 WSHSY, CDR2 SAAADI. The CDR3 region is CASRVESEAFF. CDR3 nucleotide sequence: TGCGCCAGCAGGGTGGAATCTGAAGCTTTCTTT.

The rearrangement uses TRBV5-4 and TRBJ1-2; tentative D call: TRBD1 (5 bases). This CDR3 has 15 amino acids. The germline V gene encodes CDR1 SGHNT and CDR2 YYREEE (reference sequence). Trimming left V 5 bases short and J 0 bases short, with 14 bases between. The CDR3: CASRRVGGANYGYTF. DNA of the CDR3: TGTGCCAGCAGGAGGGTGGGGGGAGCTAACTATGGCTACACCTTC.

The J gene is TRBJ2-1, the V gene TRBV18, with a possible D match to TRBD1 (5 bases). Germline V gene lookup returns CDR1 KGHSH and CDR2 LQKENI. CDR3 size: 17 residues. Deletions cut 3 bases from V and 2 bases from J, with 17 bases between. The CDR3 DNA sequence: TGTGCCAGCTCACCGACGATCACAGGTGGTACCTACAATGAGCAGTTCTTC. Translated: CASSPTITGGTYNEQFF.

The J gene is TRBJ2-7, the V gene TRBV11-2; D unresolved. Trimming removed 1 base from V and 9 bases from J, with 7 bases in between. The CDR3 sequence is 11 residues long. CDR1 and CDR2 from the germline V gene are SGHAT and FQNNGV. CDR3 DNA: TGTGCCAGCAGCTTAGGGCTAGTGCAGTACTTC. Translated, it gives CASSLGLVQYF.

The chain uses TRBV7-2 and TRBJ2-7; possible D gene TRBD2, 6 bases. Trimming took off 5 bases at V and 3 bases at J, with 20 bases between the two ends. Germline V gives CDR1 SGHTA, CDR2 FQGNSA. This CDR3 is built from 16 residues. The CDR3: CASSRGGGAAIYEQYF. In DNA, the CDR3 is TGTGCCAGCAGCCGAGGAGGAGGGGCGGCTATCTACGAGCAGTACTTC.

This chain joins TRBV10-3 and TRBJ1-2, with TRBD1 as a possible D gene (6 bases). Germline values: CDR1 ENHRY, CDR2 SYGVKD. V shed 3 bases and J shed 6 bases, with 14 bases lying between them. The CDR3 has 14 amino acids. CDR3 DNA sequence: TGTGCCATCAGTGAAAGAGGGACACGGAATGGCTACACCTTC. Protein product: CAISERGTRNGYTF.

The V call is TRBV6-1, the J call TRBJ2-5, with 8 bases lining up with TRBD1. V lost 4 bases to trimming and J lost 5 bases; unmatched junction nucleotides: 9. Germline V CDR1 and CDR2: MNHNS, SASEGT. The length of the CDR3 is 15 residues. The CDR3 DNA follows: TGTGCCAGCAGTGCCCCGGCAGGGGGCCGGGAGACCCAGTACTTC. This translates into CASSAPAGGRETQYF.

V is TRBV7-3 and J is TRBJ2-3; D unclear. The germline V gene has CDR1 SGHTA and CDR2 FQGTGA. With 3 bases removed from V and 0 bases from J, the gap between germline ends came to 4 bases. The CDR3 loop spans 13 amino acids. This chain's CDR3 is CASSLESTDTQYF. The DNA for the CDR3 is TGTGCCAGCAGCTTGGAGAGCACAGATACGCAGTATTTT.

The chain is built from TRBV29-1 and TRBJ1-5; TRBD1 is a possible D gene (5 bases). Germline CDR1 and CDR2: SQVTM and ANQGSEA. The CDR3 is 13 residues long. The germline V and J ends were trimmed by 6 bases and 1 base, with 10 bases remaining between them. The CDR3 bases are TGCAGCGTCTCCCAGGGAAGCAATCAGCCCCAGCATTTT. It encodes CSVSQGSNQPQHF. The whole variable domain, filled in from reference TRBV29-1 and TRBJ1-5, reads SAVISQKPSRDICQRGTSLTIQCQVDSQVTMMFWYRQQPGQSLTLIATANQGSEATYESGFVIDKFPISRPNLTFSTLTVSNMSPEDSSIYLCSVSQGSNQPQHFGDGTRLSIL.

The V gene is TRBV19, the J gene TRBJ2-3, with TRBD2 matching 8 bases. V trimming: 7 bases; J trimming: 5 bases; junction bases outside the gene matches: 2. The CDR3 totals 12 residues. In germline, CDR1 is LNHDA, CDR2 SQIVND (reference sequence). CDR3: CASKAGGDTQYF. In DNA, the CDR3 is TGTGCCAGTAAGGCGGGGGGAGATACGCAGTATTTT.

The rearrangement links TRBV6-1 to TRBJ2-5, with D possibly being TRBD2 (6 bases). The end of the DNA is better explained by TRBJ2-7, so the J call may be wrong. This CDR3 comprises 12 residues. From germline, CDR1 is MNHNS and CDR2 SASEGT. The CDR3, as DNA: TGTGCCAGCATGGAGGGATACTACGAGCAGTACTTC. Translated, it gives CASMEGYYEQYF.

The J gene is TRBJ2-3, the V gene TRBV2; D possibly corresponds to TRBD2 (7 bases). The CDR3 has 14 amino acids. The V and J ends lost 7 bases and 5 bases respectively, with 16 bases between them. Germline V lookup: CDR1 SNHLY, CDR2 FYNNEI. For the CDR3, the DNA is TGTGCCAGCAAAACGGGGGGCCGAGGAGATACGCAGTATTTT. It encodes CASKTGGRGDTQYF.

The chain recombines TRBV5-1 with TRBJ1-1; D unclear. V was trimmed by 5 bases and J by 2 bases, leaving 19 bases between them. Germline CDR1 is SGHRS and CDR2 is YFSETQ. CDR3 length: 16 residues. The CDR3 coding sequence is TGCGCCAGCAGTTCCGGCTCGTGGGTGACTAACACTGAAGCTTTCTTT. This translates into CASSSGSWVTNTEAFF.

This rearrangement joins TRBV5-1 to TRBJ2-1; TRBD2 is a possible D gene (5 bases). Trimming took off 3 bases at V and 5 bases at J, with 15 bases between the two ends. This CDR3 has 15 amino acids. Germline CDR1 reads SGHRS; CDR2 reads YFSETQ. Here the CDR3 reads CASSSTNPRHNEQFF. CDR3 DNA: TGCGCCAGCAGCTCGACTAACCCACGTCACAATGAGCAGTTCTTC.

This clone occurred once. The V call is TRBV18, the J call TRBJ1-1; no clear D. This CDR3 contains 16 residues. V lost 2 bases and J lost 0, with 13 bases in between. CDR1 and CDR2 (germline): KGHSH, LQKENI. The CDR3 nucleotides read TGTGCCAGCTCACCATGGAAGGGTTATTTGAACACTGAAGCTTTCTTT. Amino acid sequence: CASSPWKGYLNTEAFF.

J is TRBJ2-7 and V is TRBV27; no reliable D call. V gave up 5 bases and J gave up 4 bases, with 21 bases separating them. This CDR3 contains 16 residues. Germline V gene lookup returns CDR1 MNHEY and CDR2 SMNVEV (reference sequence). As DNA, the CDR3 is TGTGCCAGCAGTAAAGGACGAGGCAGCTACCTTTACGAGCAGTACTTC. It is translated as CASSKGRGSYLYEQYF.

The chain links TRBV7-2 to TRBJ2-5; D is ambiguous. The CDR3 consists of 14 residues. V was trimmed by 5 bases and J by 1 base, leaving 11 bases between them. From germline, CDR1 is SGHTA and CDR2 FQGNSA. The DNA of the CDR3 is TGTGCCAGCAGCGGCGGCGGTGCCCAAGAGACCCAGTACTTC. This gives the protein CASSGGGAQETQYF. Based on the CDR3 plus reference TRBV7-2 and TRBJ2-5, the full variable domain is GAGVSQSPSNKVTEKGKDVELRCDPISGHTALYWYRQSLGQGLEFLIYFQGNSAPDKSGLPSDRFSAERTGGSVSTLTIQRTQQEDSAVYLCASSGGGAQETQYFGPGTRLLVL.

The chain is built from TRBV11-2 and TRBJ2-5; D tentatively fits TRBD1 or TRBD2 (5 bases each). Trimming shortened V by 1 base and J by 5 bases, and 17 bases separated the two germline ends. The CDR3 consists of 16 residues. The germline CDR1 and CDR2 sequences are SGHAT and FQNNGV. The CDR3 DNA reads as TGTGCCAGCAGCTTAGGCGTCGCCGACAGAGGGGAGACCCAGTACTTC. It encodes CASSLGVADRGETQYF.